The 9 T cell receptor beta chains in this list originate from one sample, sequenced in a study of blood T cell repertoires in COVID-19. The assay was immunoSEQ multiplex PCR, and TCRdb's table has in-frame clones only and misses some. The sample records roughly 200,000 clones, 70% to 90% being singletons. Sequences were obtained from peripheral blood. All receptors derive from a woman aged 40 to 50 who had recovered from COVID-19.

The chain couples TRBV7-9 to TRBJ2-1; D gene uncertain. The CDR3 contains 15 residues. CDR1 and CDR2 from the germline V gene are SEHNR and FQNEAQ (reference sequence). V was shortened by 1 base and J by 0 bases, with 7 bases between the two germline ends. The chain's CDR3 is CASSLDSNSYNEQFF. CDR3 nucleotides: TGTGCCAGCAGCTTAGACTCGAACTCCTACAATGAGCAGTTCTTC. The full variable domain, in which reference TRBV7-9 and TRBJ2-1 provide the parts outside the CDR3, is DTGVSQNPRHKITKRGQNVTFRCDPISEHNRLYWYRQTLGQGPEFLTYFQNEAQLEKSRLLSDRFSAERPKGSFSTLEIQRTEQGDSAMYLCASSLDSNSYNEQFFGPGTRLTVL.

V and J are TRBV27 and TRBJ2-7; D perhaps matches TRBD1 (6 bases). Germline CDR1 is MNHEY and CDR2 is SMNVEV (reference sequence). The CDR3 runs 14 residues. V was shortened by 0 bases and J by 2 bases, with 8 bases between the two germline ends. The CDR3 is CASSLSTGTYEQYF. The CDR3 DNA reads TGTGCCAGCAGTTTATCCACAGGGACCTACGAGCAGTACTTC.

V usage is TRBV9 and J usage is TRBJ2-5; tentative D call: TRBD1 (6 bases). The CDR3 covers 15 residues. V was cut by 4 bases and J by 5 bases, with 18 bases left in between. Germline V lookup: CDR1 SGDLS, CDR2 YYNGEE. The chain's CDR3 is CASSPSTGIWETQYF. The CDR3 DNA is TGTGCCAGCAGCCCCTCAACAGGGATCTGGGAGACCCAGTACTTC.

The rearrangement uses TRBV5-1 and TRBJ2-6; no reliable D call. The CDR3 is 16 residues long. V shed 1 base and J shed 0 bases, with 8 bases lying between them. Germline V gene sequence: CDR1 SGHRS, CDR2 YFSETQ. The DNA of the CDR3 is TGCGCCAGCAGCTTGAGCCTAACCTCTGGGGCCAACGTCCTGACTTTC. It encodes CASSLSLTSGANVLTF.

The CDR3 sequence is CSVVTGLSSYNEQFF. DNA for the CDR3: TGCAGCGTTGTTACAGGGTTAAGCTCCTACAATGAGCAGTTCTTC. The J gene is TRBJ2-1, the V gene TRBV29-1, with a tentative D call TRBD1 (6 bases). The CDR3 is 15 residues long. The ends were cut back, 4 bases at V and 0 bases at J, with 13 bases in the middle. Looked up from germline, CDR1 is SQVTM and CDR2 is ANQGSEA.

The rearrangement links TRBV6-2 or TRBV6-3 to TRBJ2-1; 7 bases match TRBD2. Looked up from germline, CDR1 is MNHEY and CDR2 is SVGEGT. The CDR3 has 16 residues. V lost 5 bases, J lost 7 bases, and 14 bases stayed unmatched. In DNA form, the CDR3 reads TGTGCCAGCAGTCCATTTGTGGCTAGCGGCCATAATGAGCAGTTCTTC. As protein: CASSPFVASGHNEQFF.

The chain has TRBV7-9 and TRBJ1-6, with D unresolved. This CDR3 contains 12 residues. V was cut by 1 base and J by 14 bases, with 9 bases left in between. Germline V gene sequence: CDR1 SEHNR, CDR2 FQNEAQ (reference sequence). CDR3 coding DNA: TGTGCCAGCAGCTTAGGAGAAGTCACCCTCCACTTT. It codes for CASSLGEVTLHF.

This chain connects TRBV19 to TRBJ1-5; the match to TRBD1 covers 7 bases. Germline loops: CDR1 LNHDA, CDR2 SQIVND (reference sequence). Unmatched junction bases numbered 12, after V lost 5 bases and J lost 2 bases. The CDR3 has 17 residues. In nucleotides, the CDR3 is TGTGCCAGTAGTCCAATGACAGGGCGAATCGGCAATCAGCCCCAGCATTTT. Translated, it gives CASSPMTGRIGNQPQHF.

V gene TRBV7-2 combines with J gene TRBJ1-4, with D unresolved. V dropped 6 bases and J dropped 7 bases, with 15 bases sitting between them. This CDR3 spans 14 amino acids. From germline, CDR1 is SGHTA and CDR2 FQGNSA. In nucleotides, the CDR3 is TGTGCCAGCAGTCCTACCTTACTTGGTGAAAAACTGTTTTTT. This sequence encodes CASSPTLLGEKLFF.